This TCR beta chain was captured by sequencing in a study of blood T cell repertoires in COVID-19. Study information: COVID-19 samples collected from the United States, Italy and Spain covered acute and convalescent phases. The cDNA or gDNA used as material had been derived from T cells, B-cell-depleted T cells, or PBMCs.

Per the authors' pipeline: Amplification of reference gene primers provided the estimated nucleated cell counts. The table came from immunoSEQ multiplex PCR; TCRdb's copy has only in-frame clones and leaves some out. V and J calls and clone size are as listed in that table; D and trimming were resolved from the DNA. The top ten clones hold 3.5% to 4.5% of a sample with 300,000 to 400,000 clones, 80% to 90% of them seen once. Cohorts were determined from participant-reported clinical history. The CDR3 sequence is 14 residues long. Trimming removed 0 bases at V and 4 bases at J, with 7 bases between. Germline lookup yields CDR1 SGHKS and CDR2 YYEKEE (reference sequence).

The chain is built from TRBV5-5 and TRBJ2-2; D unresolved. This TCR was recovered from a woman aged 40-49 years with acute COVID-19. Sequencing was performed on PBMCs or T cells enriched from blood (not recorded which). The CDR3 protein is CASSLEWSTGELFF. CDR3 nucleotides: TGTGCCAGCAGCTTGGAGTGGAGCACCGGGGAGCTGTTTTTT.